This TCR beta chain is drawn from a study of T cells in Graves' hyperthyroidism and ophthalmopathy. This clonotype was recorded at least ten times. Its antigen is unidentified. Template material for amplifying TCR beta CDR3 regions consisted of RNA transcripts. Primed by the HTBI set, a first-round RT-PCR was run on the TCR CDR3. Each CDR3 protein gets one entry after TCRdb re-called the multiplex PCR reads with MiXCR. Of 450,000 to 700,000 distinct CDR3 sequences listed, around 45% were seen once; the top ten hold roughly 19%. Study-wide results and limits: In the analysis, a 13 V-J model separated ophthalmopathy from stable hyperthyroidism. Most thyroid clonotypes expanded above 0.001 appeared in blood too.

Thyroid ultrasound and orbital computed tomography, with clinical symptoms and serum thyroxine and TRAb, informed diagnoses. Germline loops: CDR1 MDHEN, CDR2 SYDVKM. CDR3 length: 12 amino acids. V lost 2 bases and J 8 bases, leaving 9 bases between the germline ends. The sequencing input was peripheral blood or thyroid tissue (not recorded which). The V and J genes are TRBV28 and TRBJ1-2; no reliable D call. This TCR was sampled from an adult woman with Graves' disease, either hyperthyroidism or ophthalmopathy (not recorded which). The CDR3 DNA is TGTGCCAGCAGTTTAAAGAGTAGCGGCTACACCTTC. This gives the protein CASSLKSSGYTF.